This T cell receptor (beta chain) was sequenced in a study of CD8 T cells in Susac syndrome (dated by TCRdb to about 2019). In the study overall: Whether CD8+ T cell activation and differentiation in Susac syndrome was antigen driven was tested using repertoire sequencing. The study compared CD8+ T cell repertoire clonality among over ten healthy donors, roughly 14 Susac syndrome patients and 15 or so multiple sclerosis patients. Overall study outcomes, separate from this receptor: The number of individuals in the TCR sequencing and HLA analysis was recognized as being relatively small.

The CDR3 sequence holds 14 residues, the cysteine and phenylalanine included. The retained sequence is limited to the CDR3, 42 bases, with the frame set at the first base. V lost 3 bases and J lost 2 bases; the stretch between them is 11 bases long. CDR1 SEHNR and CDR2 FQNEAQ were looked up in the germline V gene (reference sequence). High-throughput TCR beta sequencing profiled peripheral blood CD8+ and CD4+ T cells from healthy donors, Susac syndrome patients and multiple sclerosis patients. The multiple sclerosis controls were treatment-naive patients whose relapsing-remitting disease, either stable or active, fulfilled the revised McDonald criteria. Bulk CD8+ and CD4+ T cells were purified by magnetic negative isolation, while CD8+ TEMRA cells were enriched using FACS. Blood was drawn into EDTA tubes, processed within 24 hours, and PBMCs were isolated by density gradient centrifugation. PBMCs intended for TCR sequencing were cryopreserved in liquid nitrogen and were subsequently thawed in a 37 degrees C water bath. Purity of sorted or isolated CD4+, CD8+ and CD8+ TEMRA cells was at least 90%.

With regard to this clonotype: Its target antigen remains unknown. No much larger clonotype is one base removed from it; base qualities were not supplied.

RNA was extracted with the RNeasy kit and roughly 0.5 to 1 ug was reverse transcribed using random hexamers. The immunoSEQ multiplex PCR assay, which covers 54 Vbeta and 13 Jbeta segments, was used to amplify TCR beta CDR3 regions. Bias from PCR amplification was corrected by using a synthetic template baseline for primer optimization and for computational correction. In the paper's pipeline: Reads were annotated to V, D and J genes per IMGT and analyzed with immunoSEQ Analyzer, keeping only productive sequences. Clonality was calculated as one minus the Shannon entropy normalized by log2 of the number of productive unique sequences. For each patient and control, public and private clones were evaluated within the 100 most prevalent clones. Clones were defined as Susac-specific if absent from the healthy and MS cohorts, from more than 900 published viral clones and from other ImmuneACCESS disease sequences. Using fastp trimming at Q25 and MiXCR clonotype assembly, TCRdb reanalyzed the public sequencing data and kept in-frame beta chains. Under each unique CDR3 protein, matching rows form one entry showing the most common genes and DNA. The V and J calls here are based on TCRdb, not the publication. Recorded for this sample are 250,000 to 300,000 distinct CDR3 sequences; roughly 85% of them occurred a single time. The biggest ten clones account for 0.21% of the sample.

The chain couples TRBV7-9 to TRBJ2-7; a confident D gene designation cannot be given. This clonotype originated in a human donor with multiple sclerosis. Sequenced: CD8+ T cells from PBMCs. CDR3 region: CASSFGGEAYEQYF. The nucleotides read TGTGCCAGCAGCTTCGGCGGCGAGGCCTACGAGCAGTACTTC.